Described below is a single T cell receptor (beta chain) sequence and its context. What it binds is unknown. The method, 5' RACE with UMI labels, was used to prepare the TRB cDNA libraries. TCRdb reprocessed the 5' RACE reads and reports one entry per CDR3 protein, with no DNA. This sample's clone table lists roughly 65,000 distinct CDR3 sequences. The data were obtained in a study of CXCR3-negative and CXCR3-positive naive CD8 T cells. Study findings and constraints: Naive cells with CXCR3 showed TRB CDR3s that were more hydrophobic than those in CXCR3-negative naive cells.

This CDR3 region has 13 residues. Germline values: CDR1 MNHEY, CDR2 SVGEGT. The material sequenced was naive CXCR3+ CD8+ T cells from blood. The sample's subset: CD45RO-CCR7+CD27+CD95- naive CD8+ T cells expressing CXCR3 (TNR3+). The J gene is TRBJ2-7, the V gene TRBV6-2 or TRBV6-3. This receptor was identified in a human donor in good health. Some clones in this sample may be carry-over from other donors' samples. CDR3 region: CASSYSVLYEQYF.